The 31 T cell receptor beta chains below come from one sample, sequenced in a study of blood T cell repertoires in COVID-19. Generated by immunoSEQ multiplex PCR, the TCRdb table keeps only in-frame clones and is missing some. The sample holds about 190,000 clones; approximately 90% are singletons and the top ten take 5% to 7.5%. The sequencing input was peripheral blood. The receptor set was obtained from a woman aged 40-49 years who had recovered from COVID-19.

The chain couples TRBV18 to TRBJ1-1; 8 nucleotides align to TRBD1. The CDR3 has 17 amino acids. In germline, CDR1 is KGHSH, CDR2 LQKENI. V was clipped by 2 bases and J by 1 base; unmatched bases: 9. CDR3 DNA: TGTGCCAGCTCACCAGGACAGGGACTTTCGTCGAACACTGAAGCTTTCTTT. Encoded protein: CASSPGQGLSSNTEAFF.

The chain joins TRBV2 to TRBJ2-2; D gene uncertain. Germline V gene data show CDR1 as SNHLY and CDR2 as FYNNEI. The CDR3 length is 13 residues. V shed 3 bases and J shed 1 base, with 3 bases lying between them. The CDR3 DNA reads TGTGCCAGCAGTGACCAGAACACCGGGGAGCTGTTTTTT. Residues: CASSDQNTGELFF.

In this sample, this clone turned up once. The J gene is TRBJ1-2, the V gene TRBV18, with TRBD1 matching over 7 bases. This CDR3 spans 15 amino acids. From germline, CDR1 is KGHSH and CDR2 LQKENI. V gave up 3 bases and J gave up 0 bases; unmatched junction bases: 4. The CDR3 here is CASSPSGGANYGYTF. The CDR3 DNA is TGTGCCAGCTCACCTTCAGGGGGAGCTAACTATGGCTACACCTTC.

The DNA of the CDR3 is TGCAGCGCAACGACGGGACAGGGTCCAGATACGCAGTATTTT. It codes for CSATTGQGPDTQYF. The rearrangement uses TRBV29-1 and TRBJ2-3, with 9 nucleotides matching TRBD1. Germline lookup yields CDR1 SQVTM and CDR2 ANQGSEA. The junction had 9 bases not matched to a gene; V was cut back by 7 bases and J by 4 bases. This CDR3 contains 14 residues.

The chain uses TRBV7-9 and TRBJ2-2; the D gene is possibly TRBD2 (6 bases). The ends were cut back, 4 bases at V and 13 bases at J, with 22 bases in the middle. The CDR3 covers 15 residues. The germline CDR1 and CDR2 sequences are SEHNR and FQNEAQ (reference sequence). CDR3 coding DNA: TGTGCCAGCAGCTCTGGAGGGTGGGGCGACGAATGGCTGTTTTTT. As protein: CASSSGGWGDEWLFF.

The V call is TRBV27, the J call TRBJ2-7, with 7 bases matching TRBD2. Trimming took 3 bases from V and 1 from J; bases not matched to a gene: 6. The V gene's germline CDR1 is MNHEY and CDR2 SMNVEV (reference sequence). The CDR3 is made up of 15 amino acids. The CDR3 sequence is CASSFAGTTSYEQYF. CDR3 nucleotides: TGTGCCAGCAGTTTCGCGGGGACTACATCCTACGAGCAGTACTTC.

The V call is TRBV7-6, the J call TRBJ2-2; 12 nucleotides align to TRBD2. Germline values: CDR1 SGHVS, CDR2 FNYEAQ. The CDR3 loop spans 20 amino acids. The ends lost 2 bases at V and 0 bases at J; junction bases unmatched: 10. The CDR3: CASSLKLGLAGFTNTGELFF. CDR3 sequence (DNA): TGTGCCAGCAGCTTAAAACTGGGACTAGCGGGTTTTACGAACACCGGGGAGCTGTTTTTT.

The CDR3: CASSPGTSGMTDTQYF. CDR3 in DNA: TGCGCCAGCAGCCCAGGGACTAGCGGGATGACAGATACGCAGTATTTT. The rearrangement links TRBV5-1 to TRBJ2-3; TRBD2 aligns across 13 bases. Germline assignment: CDR1 SGHRS and CDR2 YFSETQ. The CDR3 contains 16 residues. V lost 4 bases and J lost 3; bases outside the gene matches: 5.

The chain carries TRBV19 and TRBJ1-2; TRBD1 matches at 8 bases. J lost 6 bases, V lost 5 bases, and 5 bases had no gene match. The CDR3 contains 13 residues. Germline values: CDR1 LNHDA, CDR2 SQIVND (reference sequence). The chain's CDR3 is CASSRRQGNGYTF. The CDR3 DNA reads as TGTGCCAGTAGTCGTCGACAGGGGAATGGCTACACCTTC.

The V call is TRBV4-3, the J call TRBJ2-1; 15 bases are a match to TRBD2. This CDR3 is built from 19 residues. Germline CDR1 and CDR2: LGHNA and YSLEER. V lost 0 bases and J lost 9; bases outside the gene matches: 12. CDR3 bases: TGCGCCAGCAGCCAAGATTCTGCTGGGGGACTAGCGGGAGGTCCTGAGCAGTTCTTC. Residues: CASSQDSAGGLAGGPEQFF.

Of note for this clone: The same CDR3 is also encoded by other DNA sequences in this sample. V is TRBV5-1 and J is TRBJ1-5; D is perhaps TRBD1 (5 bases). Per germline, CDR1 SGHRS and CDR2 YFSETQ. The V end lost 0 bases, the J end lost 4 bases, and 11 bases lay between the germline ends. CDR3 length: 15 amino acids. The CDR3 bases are TGCGCCAGCAGCTTGGAGGGGCAGGGAAATCAGCCCCAGCATTTT. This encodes CASSLEGQGNQPQHF.

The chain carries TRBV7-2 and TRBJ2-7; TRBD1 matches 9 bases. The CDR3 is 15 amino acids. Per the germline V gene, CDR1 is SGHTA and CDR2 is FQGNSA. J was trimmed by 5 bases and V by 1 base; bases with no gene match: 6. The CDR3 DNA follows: TGTGCCAGCAGCTTAGGGACAGGGGAAGGAAACGAGCAGTACTTC. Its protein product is CASSLGTGEGNEQYF. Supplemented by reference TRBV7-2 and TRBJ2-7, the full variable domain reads GAGVSQSPSNKVTEKGKDVELRCDPISGHTALYWYRQSLGQGLEFLIYFQGNSAPDKSGLPSDRFSAERTGGSVSTLTIQRTQQEDSAVYLCASSLGTGEGNEQYFGPGTRLTVT.

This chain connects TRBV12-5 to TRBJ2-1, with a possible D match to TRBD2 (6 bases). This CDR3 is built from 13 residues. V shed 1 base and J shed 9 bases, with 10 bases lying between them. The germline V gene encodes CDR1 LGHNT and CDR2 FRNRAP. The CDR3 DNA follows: TGTGCTAGTGGTTTGGACTCGGGAGTTGAGCAGTTCTTC. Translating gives CASGLDSGVEQFF.

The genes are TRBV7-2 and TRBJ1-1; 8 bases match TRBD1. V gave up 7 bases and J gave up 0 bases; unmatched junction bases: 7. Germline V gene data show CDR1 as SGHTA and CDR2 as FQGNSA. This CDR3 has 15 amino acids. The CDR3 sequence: CASTPQGAVNTEAFF. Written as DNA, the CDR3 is TGTGCCAGCACCCCCCAGGGGGCTGTGAACACTGAAGCTTTCTTT. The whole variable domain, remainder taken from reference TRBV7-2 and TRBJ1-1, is GAGVSQSPSNKVTEKGKDVELRCDPISGHTALYWYRQSLGQGLEFLIYFQGNSAPDKSGLPSDRFSAERTGGSVSTLTIQRTQQEDSAVYLCASTPQGAVNTEAFFGQGTRLTVV.

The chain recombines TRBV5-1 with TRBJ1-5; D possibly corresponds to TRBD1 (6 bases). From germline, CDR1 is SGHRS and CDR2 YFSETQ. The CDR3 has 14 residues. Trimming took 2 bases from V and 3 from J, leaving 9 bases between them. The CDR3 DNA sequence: TGCGCCAGCAGCTTACAGGGTAACAATCAGCCCCAGCATTTT. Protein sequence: CASSLQGNNQPQHF. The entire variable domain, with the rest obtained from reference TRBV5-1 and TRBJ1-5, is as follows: KAGVTQTPRYLIKTRGQQVTLSCSPISGHRSVSWYQQTPGQGLQFLFEYFSETQRNKGNFPGRFSGRQFSNSRSEMNVSTLELGDSALYLCASSLQGNNQPQHFGDGTRLSIL.

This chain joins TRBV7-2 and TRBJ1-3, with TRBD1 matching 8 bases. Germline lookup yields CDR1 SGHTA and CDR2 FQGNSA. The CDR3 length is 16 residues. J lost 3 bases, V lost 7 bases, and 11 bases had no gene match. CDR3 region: CASKMIAGGGGNTIYF. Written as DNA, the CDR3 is TGTGCCAGCAAGATGATCGCAGGGGGCGGTGGAAACACCATATATTTT.

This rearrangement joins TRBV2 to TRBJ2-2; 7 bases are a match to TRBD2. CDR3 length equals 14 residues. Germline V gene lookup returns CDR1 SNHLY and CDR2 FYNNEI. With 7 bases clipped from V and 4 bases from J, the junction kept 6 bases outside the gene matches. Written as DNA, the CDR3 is TGTGCCAGCATTCGACTAGCATCCACCGGGGAGCTGTTTTTT. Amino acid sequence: CASIRLASTGELFF.

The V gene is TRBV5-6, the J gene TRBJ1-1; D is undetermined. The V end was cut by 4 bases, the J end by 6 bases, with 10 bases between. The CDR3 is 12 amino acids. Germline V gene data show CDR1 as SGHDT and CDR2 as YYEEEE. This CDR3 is CASSLRGPEAFF. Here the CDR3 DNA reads TGTGCCAGCAGCCTGCGGGGTCCTGAAGCTTTCTTT.

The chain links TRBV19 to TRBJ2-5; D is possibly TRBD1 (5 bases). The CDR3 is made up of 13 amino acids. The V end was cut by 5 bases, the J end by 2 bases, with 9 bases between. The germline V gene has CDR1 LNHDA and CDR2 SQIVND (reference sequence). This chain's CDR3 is CASSGAGQETQYF. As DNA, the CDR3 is TGTGCCAGTAGTGGGGCTGGACAAGAGACCCAGTACTTC.

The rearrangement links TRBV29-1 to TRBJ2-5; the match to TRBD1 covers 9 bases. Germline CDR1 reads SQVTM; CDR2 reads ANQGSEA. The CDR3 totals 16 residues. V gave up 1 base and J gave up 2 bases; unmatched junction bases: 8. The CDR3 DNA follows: TGCAGCGTTGAAGGCCGGAGGACAGGGGTTCAAGAGACCCAGTACTTC. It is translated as CSVEGRRTGVQETQYF.

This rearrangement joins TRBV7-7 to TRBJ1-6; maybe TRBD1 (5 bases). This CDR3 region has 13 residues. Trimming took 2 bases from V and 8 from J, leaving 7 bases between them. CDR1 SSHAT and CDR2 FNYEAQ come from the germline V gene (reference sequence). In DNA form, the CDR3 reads TGTGCCAGCAGCTTAACCAGGGATTCACCCCTCCACTTT. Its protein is CASSLTRDSPLHF.

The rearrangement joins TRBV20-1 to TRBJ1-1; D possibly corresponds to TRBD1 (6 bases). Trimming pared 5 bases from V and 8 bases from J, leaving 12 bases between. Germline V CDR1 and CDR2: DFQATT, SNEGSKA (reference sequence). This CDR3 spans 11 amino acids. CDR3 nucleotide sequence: TGCAGTGCTTTCAGGGGTTTGGAAGCTTTCTTT. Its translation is CSAFRGLEAFF.

Here the CDR3 reads CAIKPRHRDSYGYTF. CDR3 DNA sequence: TGTGCCATCAAACCCCGTCACAGGGACAGCTATGGCTACACCTTC. The chain is built from TRBV10-3 and TRBJ1-2; 7 bases are shared with TRBD1. Trimming took 7 bases from V and 4 from J; bases not matched to a gene: 12. Per the germline V gene, CDR1 is ENHRY and CDR2 is SYGVKD. This CDR3 spans 15 amino acids.

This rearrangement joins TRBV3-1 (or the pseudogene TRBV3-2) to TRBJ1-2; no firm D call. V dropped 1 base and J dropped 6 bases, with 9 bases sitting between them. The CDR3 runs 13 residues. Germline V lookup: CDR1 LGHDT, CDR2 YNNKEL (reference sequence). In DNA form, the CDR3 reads TGTGCCAGCAGCCAAGGAGGGAAGGATGGCTACACCTTC. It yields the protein CASSQGGKDGYTF.

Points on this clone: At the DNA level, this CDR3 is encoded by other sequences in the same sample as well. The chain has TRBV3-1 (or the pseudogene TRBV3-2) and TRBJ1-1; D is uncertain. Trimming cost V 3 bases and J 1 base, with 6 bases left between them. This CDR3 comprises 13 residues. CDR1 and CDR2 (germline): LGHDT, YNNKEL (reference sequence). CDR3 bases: TGTGCCAGCAGCCATAGACAGAACACTGAAGCTTTCTTT. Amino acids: CASSHRQNTEAFF.

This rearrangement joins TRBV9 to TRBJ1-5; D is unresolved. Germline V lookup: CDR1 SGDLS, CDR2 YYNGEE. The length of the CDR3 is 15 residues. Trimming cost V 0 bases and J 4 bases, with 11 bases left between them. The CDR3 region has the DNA TGTGCCAGCAGCGTAGACCACAGAATTAATCAGCCCCAGCATTTT. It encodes CASSVDHRINQPQHF. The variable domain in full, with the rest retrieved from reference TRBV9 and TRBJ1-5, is DSGVTQTPKHLITATGQRVTLRCSPRSGDLSVYWYQQSLDQGLQFLIQYYNGEERAKGNILERFSAQQFPDLHSELNLSSLELGDSALYFCASSVDHRINQPQHFGDGTRLSIL.

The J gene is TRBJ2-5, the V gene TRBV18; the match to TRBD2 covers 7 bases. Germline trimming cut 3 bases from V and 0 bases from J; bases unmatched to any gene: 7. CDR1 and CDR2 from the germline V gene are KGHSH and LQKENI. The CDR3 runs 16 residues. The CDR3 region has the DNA TGTGCCAGCTCACCCGACGGGGGGAAGTACCAAGAGACCCAGTACTTC. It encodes CASSPDGGKYQETQYF.

The CDR3 region is CASRLLQRTGASNEKLFF. The CDR3 DNA is TGTGCCAGCAGACTCCTCCAGAGAACAGGGGCTAGTAATGAAAAACTGTTTTTT. The chain employs TRBV4-2 and TRBJ1-4; 7 bases match TRBD1. Trimming removed 6 bases from V and 4 bases from J; junction bases left unmatched: 17. The CDR3 sequence is 18 residues long. CDR1 LGHNA and CDR2 YNFKEQ come from the germline V gene.

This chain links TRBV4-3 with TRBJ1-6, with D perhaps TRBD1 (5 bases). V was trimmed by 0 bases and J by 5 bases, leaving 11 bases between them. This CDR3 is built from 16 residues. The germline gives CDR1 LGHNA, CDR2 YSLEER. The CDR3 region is CASSQDRRGNNSPLHF. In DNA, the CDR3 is TGCGCCAGCAGCCAAGATAGACGGGGGAATAATTCACCCCTCCACTTT.

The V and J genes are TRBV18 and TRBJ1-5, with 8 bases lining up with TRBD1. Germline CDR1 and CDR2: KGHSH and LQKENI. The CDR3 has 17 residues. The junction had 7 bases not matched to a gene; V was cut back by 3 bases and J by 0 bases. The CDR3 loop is CASSPDRARDSNQPQHF. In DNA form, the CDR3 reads TGTGCCAGCTCACCGGACAGGGCGAGGGATAGCAATCAGCCCCAGCATTTT.

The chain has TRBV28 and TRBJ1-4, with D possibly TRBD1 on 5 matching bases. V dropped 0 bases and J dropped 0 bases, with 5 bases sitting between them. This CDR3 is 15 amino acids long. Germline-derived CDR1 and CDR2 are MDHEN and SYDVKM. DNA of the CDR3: TGTGCCAGCAGTTTATGGACAGCAACTAATGAAAAACTGTTTTTT. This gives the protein CASSLWTATNEKLFF.